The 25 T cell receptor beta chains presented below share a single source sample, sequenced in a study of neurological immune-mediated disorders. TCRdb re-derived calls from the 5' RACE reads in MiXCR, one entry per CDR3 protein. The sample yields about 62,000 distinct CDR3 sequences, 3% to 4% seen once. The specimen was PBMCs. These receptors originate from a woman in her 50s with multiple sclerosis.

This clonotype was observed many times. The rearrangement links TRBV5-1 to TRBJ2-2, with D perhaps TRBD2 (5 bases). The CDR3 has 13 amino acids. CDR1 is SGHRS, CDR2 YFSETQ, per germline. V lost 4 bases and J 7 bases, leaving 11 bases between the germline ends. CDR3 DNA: TGCGCCAGCAGCACGGCGGGTGTCGGGGAGCTGTTTTTT. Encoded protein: CASSTAGVGELFF.

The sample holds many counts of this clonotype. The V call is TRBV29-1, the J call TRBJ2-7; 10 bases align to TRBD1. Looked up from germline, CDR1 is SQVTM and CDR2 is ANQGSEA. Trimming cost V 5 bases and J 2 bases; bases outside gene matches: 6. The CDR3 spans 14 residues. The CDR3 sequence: CSVHAGTGAYEQYF. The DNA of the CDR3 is TGCAGCGTTCACGCAGGGACAGGGGCCTACGAGCAGTACTTC.

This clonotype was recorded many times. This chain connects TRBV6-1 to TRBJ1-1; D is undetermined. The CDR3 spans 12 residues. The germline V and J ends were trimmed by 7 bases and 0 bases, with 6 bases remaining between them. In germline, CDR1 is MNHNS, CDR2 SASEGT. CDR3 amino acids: CASKQMNTEAFF. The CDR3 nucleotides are TGTGCCAGCAAACAGATGAACACTGAAGCTTTCTTT.

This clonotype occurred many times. CDR3 DNA: TGTGCCAGCAGTTTCACAGGGGGCCGGACTGAAGCTTTCTTT. Translation gives CASSFTGGRTEAFF. The chain is built from TRBV6-6 and TRBJ1-1, with 9 bases fitting TRBD1. The CDR3 is 14 residues long. The germline V gene has CDR1 MNHNY and CDR2 SVGAGI (reference sequence). V dropped 4 bases and J dropped 5; count of bases not matched to a gene: 5.

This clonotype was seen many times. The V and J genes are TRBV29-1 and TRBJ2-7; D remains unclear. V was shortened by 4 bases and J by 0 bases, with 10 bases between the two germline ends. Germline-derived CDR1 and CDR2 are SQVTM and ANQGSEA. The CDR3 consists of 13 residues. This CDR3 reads CSVVEVSSYEQYF. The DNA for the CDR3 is TGCAGCGTTGTAGAGGTTAGCTCCTACGAGCAGTACTTC.

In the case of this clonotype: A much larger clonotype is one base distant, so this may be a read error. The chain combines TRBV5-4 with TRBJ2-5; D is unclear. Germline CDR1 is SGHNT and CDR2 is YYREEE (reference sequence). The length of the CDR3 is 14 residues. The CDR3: CASSSRGVQDTQYF. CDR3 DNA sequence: TGTGCCAGCAGCTCTAGAGGCGTCCAAGATACCCAGTACTTC.

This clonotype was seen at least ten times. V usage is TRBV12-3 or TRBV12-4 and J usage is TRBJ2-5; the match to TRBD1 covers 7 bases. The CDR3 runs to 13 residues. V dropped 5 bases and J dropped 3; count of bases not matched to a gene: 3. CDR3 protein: CASSRDSEETQYF. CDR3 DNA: TGTGCCAGCAGTAGGGACAGCGAAGAGACCCAGTACTTC.

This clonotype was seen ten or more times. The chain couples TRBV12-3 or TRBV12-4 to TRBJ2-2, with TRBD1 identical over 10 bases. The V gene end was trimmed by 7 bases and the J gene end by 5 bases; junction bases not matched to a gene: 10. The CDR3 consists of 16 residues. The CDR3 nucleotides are TGTGCCAGCACCCCACCGGGACAGGGGACGACCGGGGAGCTGTTTTTT. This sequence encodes CASTPPGQGTTGELFF.

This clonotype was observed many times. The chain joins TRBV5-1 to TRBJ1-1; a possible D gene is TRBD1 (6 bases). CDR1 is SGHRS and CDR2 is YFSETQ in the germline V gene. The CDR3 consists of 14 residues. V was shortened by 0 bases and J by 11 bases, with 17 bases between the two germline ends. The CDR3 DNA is TGCGCCAGCAGCTTGGTGTCAGGGACACCCGTCGCTTTCTTT. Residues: CASSLVSGTPVAFF.

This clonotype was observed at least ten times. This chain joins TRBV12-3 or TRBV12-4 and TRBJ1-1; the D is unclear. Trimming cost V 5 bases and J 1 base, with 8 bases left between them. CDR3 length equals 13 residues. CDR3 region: CASSVGRNTEAFF. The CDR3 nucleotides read TGTGCCAGCAGTGTAGGCCGGAACACTGAAGCTTTCTTT.

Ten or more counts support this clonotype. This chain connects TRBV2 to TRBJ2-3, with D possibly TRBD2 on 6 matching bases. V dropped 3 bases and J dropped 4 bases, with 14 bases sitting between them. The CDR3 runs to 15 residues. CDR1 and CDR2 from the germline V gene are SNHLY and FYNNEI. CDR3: CASSDVGGRADTQYF. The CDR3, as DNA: TGTGCCAGCAGTGATGTGGGAGGTAGAGCAGATACGCAGTATTTT. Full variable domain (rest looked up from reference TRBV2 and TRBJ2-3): EPEVTQTPSHQVTQMGQEVILRCVPISNHLYFYWYRQILGQKVEFLVSFYNNEISEKSEIFDDQFSVERPDGSNFTLKIRSTKLEDSAMYFCASSDVGGRADTQYFGPGTRLTVL.

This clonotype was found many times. CDR3 nucleotide sequence: TGTGCCACCAGCCCACTCCTAGCGAATACCGAAAAACTGTTTTTT. This encodes CATSPLLANTEKLFF. The V and J genes are TRBV15 and TRBJ1-4; D gene unclear. The CDR3 spans 15 residues. Germline V lookup: CDR1 LNHNV, CDR2 YYDKDF (reference sequence). The V and J ends lost 5 bases and 8 bases respectively, with 18 bases between them.

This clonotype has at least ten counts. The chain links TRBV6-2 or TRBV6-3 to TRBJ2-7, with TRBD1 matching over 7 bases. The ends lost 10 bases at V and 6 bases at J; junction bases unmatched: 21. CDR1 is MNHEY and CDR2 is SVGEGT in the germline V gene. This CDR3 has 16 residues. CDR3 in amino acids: CATKPRPGQRGSEQYF. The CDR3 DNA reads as TGTGCCACAAAACCCCGTCCGGGACAGAGGGGAAGCGAGCAGTACTTC.

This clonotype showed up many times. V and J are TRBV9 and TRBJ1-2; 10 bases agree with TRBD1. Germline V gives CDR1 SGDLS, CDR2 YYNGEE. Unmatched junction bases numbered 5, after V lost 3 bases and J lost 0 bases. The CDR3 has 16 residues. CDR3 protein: CASSGSGQGPNYGYTF. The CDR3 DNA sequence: TGTGCCAGCAGCGGATCGGGACAGGGGCCTAACTATGGCTACACCTTC.

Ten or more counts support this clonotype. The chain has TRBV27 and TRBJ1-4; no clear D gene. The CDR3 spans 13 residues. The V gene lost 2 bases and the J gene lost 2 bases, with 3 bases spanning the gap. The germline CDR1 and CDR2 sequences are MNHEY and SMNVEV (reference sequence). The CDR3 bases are TGTGCCAGCAGTTTAGCTACTAATGAAAAACTGTTTTTT. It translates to CASSLATNEKLFF.

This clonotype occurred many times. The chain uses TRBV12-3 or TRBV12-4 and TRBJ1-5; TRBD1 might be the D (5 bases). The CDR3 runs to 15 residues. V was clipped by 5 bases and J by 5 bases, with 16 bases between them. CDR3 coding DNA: TGTGCCAGCAGTCCTGCTGGGATGGGGGATCAGCCCCAGCATTTT. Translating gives CASSPAGMGDQPQHF.

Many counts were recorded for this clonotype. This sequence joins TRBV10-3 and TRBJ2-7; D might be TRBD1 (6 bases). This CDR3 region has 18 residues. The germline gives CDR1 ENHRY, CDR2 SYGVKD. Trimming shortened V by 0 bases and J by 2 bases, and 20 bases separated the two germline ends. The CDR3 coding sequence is TGTGCCATCAGTGAGTCCGGACCGGGACAAAAGGGGGCCTACGAGCAGTACTTC. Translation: CAISESGPGQKGAYEQYF.

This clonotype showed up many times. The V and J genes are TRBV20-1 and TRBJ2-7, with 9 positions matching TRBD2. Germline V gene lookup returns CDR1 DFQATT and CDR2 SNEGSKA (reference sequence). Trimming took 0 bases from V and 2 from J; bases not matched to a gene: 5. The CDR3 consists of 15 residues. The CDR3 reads CSARDLVAGAYEQYF. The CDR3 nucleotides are TGCAGTGCTAGAGATCTGGTAGCGGGAGCCTACGAGCAGTACTTC.

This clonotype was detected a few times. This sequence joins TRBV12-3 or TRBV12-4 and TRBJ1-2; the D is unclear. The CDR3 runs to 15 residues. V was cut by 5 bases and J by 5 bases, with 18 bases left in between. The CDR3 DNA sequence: TGTGCCAGCAGTCCGACCATGACACCAGTGTATGGCTACACCTTC. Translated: CASSPTMTPVYGYTF.

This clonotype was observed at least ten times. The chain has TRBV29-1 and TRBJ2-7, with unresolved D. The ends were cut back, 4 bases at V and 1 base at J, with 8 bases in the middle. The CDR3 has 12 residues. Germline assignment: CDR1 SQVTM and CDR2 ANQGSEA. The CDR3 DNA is TGCAGCGTTGTGGCGGAATCCTACGAGCAGTACTTC. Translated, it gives CSVVAESYEQYF.

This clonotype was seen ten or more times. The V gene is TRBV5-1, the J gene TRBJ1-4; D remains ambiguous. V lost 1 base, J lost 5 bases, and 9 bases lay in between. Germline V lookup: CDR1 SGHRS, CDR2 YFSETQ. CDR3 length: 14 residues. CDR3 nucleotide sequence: TGCGCCAGCAGCTTGTCGTTTGGCAATGAAAAACTGTTTTTT. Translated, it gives CASSLSFGNEKLFF.

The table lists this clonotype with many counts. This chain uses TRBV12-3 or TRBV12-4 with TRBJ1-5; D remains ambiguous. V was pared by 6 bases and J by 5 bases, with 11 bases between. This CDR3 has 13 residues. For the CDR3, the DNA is TGTGCCAGCAGCCTGGACTCGGATCAGCCCCAGCATTTT. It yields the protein CASSLDSDQPQHF.

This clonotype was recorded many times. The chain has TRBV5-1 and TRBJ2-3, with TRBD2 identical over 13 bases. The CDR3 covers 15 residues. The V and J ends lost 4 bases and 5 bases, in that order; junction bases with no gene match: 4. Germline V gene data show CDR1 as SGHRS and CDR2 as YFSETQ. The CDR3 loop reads CASSILAGGEDTQYF. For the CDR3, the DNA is TGCGCCAGCAGCATACTAGCGGGAGGGGAAGATACGCAGTATTTT.

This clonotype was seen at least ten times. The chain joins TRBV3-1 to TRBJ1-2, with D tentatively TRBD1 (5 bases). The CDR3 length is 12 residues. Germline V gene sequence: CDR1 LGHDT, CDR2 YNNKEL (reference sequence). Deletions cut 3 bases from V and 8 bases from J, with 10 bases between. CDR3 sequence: CASSHTKGGYTF. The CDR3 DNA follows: TGTGCCAGCAGCCATACAAAGGGGGGCTACACCTTC. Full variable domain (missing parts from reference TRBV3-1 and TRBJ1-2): DTAVSQTPKYLVTQMGNDKSIKCEQNLGHDTMYWYKQDSKKFLKIMFSYNNKELIINETVPNRFSPKSPDKAHLNLHINSLELGDSAVYFCASSHTKGGYTFGSGTRLTVV.

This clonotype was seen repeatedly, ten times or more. Written as DNA, the CDR3 is TGTGCCAGCGCTCCGGGACAGGGGGACACTGAAGCTTTCTTT. This encodes CASAPGQGDTEAFF. J is TRBJ1-1 and V is TRBV2; 11 bases line up with TRBD1. V was clipped by 8 bases and J by 3 bases; unmatched bases: 5. The CDR3 has 14 residues. Germline assignment: CDR1 SNHLY and CDR2 FYNNEI.